The 19 T cell receptor beta chains given below trace back to one sample, sequenced in a study of identifying expanded T cells in peripheral blood. The repertoire was sequenced with immunoSEQ multiplex PCR; TCRdb's copy has only in-frame clones and lacks some. The sample has 100,000 or so clones; about nine tenths are singletons. The sequenced sample was blood. These receptors were obtained from a person aged 18 to 69 in good health.

The chain joins TRBV19 to TRBJ2-7, with 8 bases lining up with TRBD1. CDR3 length equals 15 residues. The V gene's germline CDR1 is LNHDA and CDR2 SQIVND (reference sequence). J gave up 5 bases and V 7 bases, and 13 bases lay outside the gene matches. The CDR3 protein is CASNNLWQGAHEQYF. The DNA for the CDR3 is TGTGCCAGTAATAATCTATGGCAGGGGGCCCACGAGCAGTACTTC.

This chain uses TRBV18 with TRBJ2-7; perhaps TRBD1 as D (6 bases). Trimming left V 3 bases short and J 3 bases short, with 9 bases between. CDR3 length equals 13 residues. Germline CDR1 KGHSH, CDR2 LQKENI. The CDR3 sequence: CASSPGQHYEQYF. The CDR3 nucleotides are TGTGCCAGCTCACCCGGACAGCACTACGAGCAGTACTTC.

The CDR3, as DNA: TGTGCCAGCTCACTACTAGCGGGCCCTTCCTACGAGCAGTACTTC. Translation gives CASSLLAGPSYEQYF. The chain employs TRBV18 and TRBJ2-7; the match to TRBD2 covers 9 bases. Germline CDR1 reads KGHSH; CDR2 reads LQKENI. The length of the CDR3 is 15 residues. V was clipped by 4 bases and J by 1 base; unmatched bases: 5.

The CDR3 bases are TGCGCCAGCAGCTTGGAAGCTAGCCGCCTCCTCGGTGAGCAGTACTTC. Its protein is CASSLEASRLLGEQYF. The rearrangement joins TRBV5-1 to TRBJ2-5, with D possibly being TRBD2 (5 bases). The CDR3 loop spans 16 amino acids. Trimming took off 0 bases at V and 11 bases at J, with 23 bases between the two ends. CDR1 and CDR2 (germline): SGHRS, YFSETQ.

The chain combines TRBV6-1 with TRBJ2-7; D is undetermined. Trimming took 0 bases from V and 2 from J, leaving 5 bases between them. The CDR3 contains 13 residues. Germline V lookup: CDR1 MNHNS, CDR2 SASEGT. This CDR3 reads CASSEAAPYEQYF. The CDR3 DNA sequence: TGTGCCAGCAGTGAAGCCGCACCCTACGAGCAGTACTTC.

The chain employs TRBV28 and TRBJ1-3; D gene ambiguous. Germline CDR1 reads MDHEN; CDR2 reads SYDVKM. V gave up 6 bases and J gave up 0 bases, with 15 bases separating them. This CDR3 has 16 residues. CDR3 residues: CASRSPDRSSGNTIYF. CDR3 DNA sequence: TGTGCCAGCAGATCCCCCGACCGAAGCTCTGGAAACACCATATATTTT.

V gene TRBV4-1 combines with J gene TRBJ2-3; TRBD2 might be the D (5 bases). Germline lookup yields CDR1 MGHRA and CDR2 YSYEKL. This CDR3 region has 15 residues. The V gene lost 1 base and the J gene lost 1 base, with 9 bases spanning the gap. This CDR3 reads CASSQVTEGTDTQYF. The CDR3 nucleotides are TGCGCCAGCAGCCAAGTCACGGAGGGCACAGATACGCAGTATTTT.

The V and J genes are TRBV6-5 and TRBJ2-7; 7 bases fit TRBD2. The CDR3 runs to 13 residues. The V gene end was trimmed by 0 bases and the J gene end by 7 bases; junction bases not matched to a gene: 3. The germline CDR1 and CDR2 sequences are MNHEY and SVGAGI. Written as DNA, the CDR3 is TGTGCCAGCAGTTACTCGGGGGGGTGGGAGCAGTACTTC. Its translation is CASSYSGGWEQYF.

This chain joins TRBV6-5 and TRBJ2-1; D remains unclear. The CDR3 has 13 residues. Trimming shortened V by 6 bases and J by 1 base, and 7 bases separated the two germline ends. Germline lookup yields CDR1 MNHEY and CDR2 SVGAGI. CDR3 nucleotides: TGTGCCAGCAGGGAAGGTTCCTACAATGAGCAGTTCTTC. This encodes CASREGSYNEQFF.

This clone was seen only once. The chain links TRBV19 to TRBJ1-5, with TRBD1 identical over 10 bases. Trimming at V came to 9 bases and at J to 3 bases, leaving 5 bases not matched to a gene. Germline assignment: CDR1 LNHDA and CDR2 SQIVND (reference sequence). The CDR3 sequence is 14 residues long. The CDR3 bases are TGTGCCAGCACGGGACAGGGGATCAATCAGCCCCAGCATTTT. Its translation: CASTGQGINQPQHF.

This clone was counted between two and nine times. The rearrangement links TRBV9 to TRBJ2-5; no clear D. Germline CDR1 SGDLS, CDR2 YYNGEE. Trimming removed 0 bases at V and 1 base at J, with 7 bases between. CDR3 length: 14 amino acids. CDR3 region: CASSVAASQETQYF. The CDR3 DNA sequence: TGTGCCAGCAGCGTAGCCGCCTCCCAAGAGACCCAGTACTTC.

This rearrangement joins TRBV27 to TRBJ1-5; D is perhaps TRBD1 (5 bases). The CDR3 totals 14 residues. With 1 base removed from V and 6 bases from J, the gap between germline ends came to 10 bases. Germline-derived CDR1 and CDR2 are MNHEY and SMNVEV (reference sequence). In DNA form, the CDR3 reads TGTGCCAGCAGTTTATTGGGGGAAGGTCAGCCCCAGCATTTT. This sequence encodes CASSLLGEGQPQHF.

This chain joins TRBV11-3 and TRBJ1-5, with D perhaps matching TRBD1 (6 bases). The CDR3 totals 14 residues. Trimming pared 6 bases from V and 2 bases from J, leaving 11 bases between. Germline CDR1 SGHNT, CDR2 YENEEA. CDR3 DNA: TGTGCCAGCAGTACTGGGGGCCGCAATCAGCCCCAGCATTTT. Its protein product is CASSTGGRNQPQHF.

This sequence joins TRBV7-2 and TRBJ1-4, with D tentatively TRBD1 (5 bases). V was pared by 1 base and J by 8 bases, with 17 bases between. The CDR3 runs to 16 residues. CDR1 and CDR2 (germline): SGHTA, FQGNSA. The CDR3 DNA reads as TGTGCCAGCAGCTTAGACGGGGCAGGCCTAAGGGAAAAACTGTTTTTT. Translated: CASSLDGAGLREKLFF. Full variable domain (missing parts from reference TRBV7-2 and TRBJ1-4): GAGVSQSPSNKVTEKGKDVELRCDPISGHTALYWYRQSLGQGLEFLIYFQGNSAPDKSGLPSDRFSAERTGGSVSTLTIQRTQQEDSAVYLCASSLDGAGLREKLFFGSGTQLSVL.

V gene TRBV19 combines with J gene TRBJ1-2; D gene ambiguous. This CDR3 has 16 amino acids. The germline V and J ends were trimmed by 3 bases and 1 base, with 15 bases remaining between them. Germline assignment: CDR1 LNHDA and CDR2 SQIVND (reference sequence). The chain's CDR3 is CASSIGNLIVNYGYTF. The CDR3 region has the DNA TGTGCCAGTAGTATTGGGAATCTGATCGTTAACTATGGCTACACCTTC.

The rearrangement links TRBV29-1 to TRBJ1-1; possibly TRBD1 for D (5 bases). The germline CDR1 and CDR2 sequences are SQVTM and ANQGSEA. There are 12 residues in the CDR3. V was cut by 6 bases and J by 3 bases, with 11 bases left in between. DNA of the CDR3: TGCAGCGTCCTCAGAGGGGACACTGAAGCTTTCTTT. Its protein is CSVLRGDTEAFF.

The gene calls are TRBV5-4 and TRBJ1-2; 10 positions match TRBD1. Trimming at V came to 3 bases and at J to 5 bases, leaving 4 bases not matched to a gene. The germline V gene encodes CDR1 SGHNT and CDR2 YYREEE (reference sequence). The CDR3 extends over 14 amino acids. CDR3 sequence reads: CASSSRDRGYGYTF. CDR3 in DNA: TGTGCCAGCAGCTCCCGGGACAGGGGTTATGGCTACACCTTC.

The chain uses TRBV28 and TRBJ2-5; D not certain. With 8 bases removed from V and 7 bases from J, the gap between germline ends came to 11 bases. Germline CDR1 MDHEN, CDR2 SYDVKM. The CDR3 is made up of 11 amino acids. As DNA, the CDR3 is TGTGCCAGCGGCCCCCATGGGACCCAGTACTTC. Translated, it gives CASGPHGTQYF.

The chain has TRBV5-1 and TRBJ2-5; 7 bases are shared with TRBD1. CDR1 is SGHRS, CDR2 YFSETQ, per germline. The CDR3 length is 11 residues. The V segment lost 4 bases and the J segment 9 bases; nucleotides outside the gene matches: 3. CDR3 protein: CASSQGESQYF. The CDR3 DNA sequence: TGCGCCAGCAGCCAGGGGGAGTCCCAGTACTTC.